This note documents a single T cell receptor (beta chain) sequence. The CDR3 runs to 15 residues. In germline, CDR1 is MNHNS, CDR2 SASEGT. The ends lost 1 base at V and 4 bases at J; junction bases unmatched: 1. The data derive from a study of blood T cell repertoires in COVID-19. Study at large: The United States, Italy and Spain supplied acute and convalescent COVID-19 samples. Sample material is recorded as cDNA or gDNA derived from T cells, B-cell-depleted T cells, or PBMCs.

Source study methods: The assay estimated nucleated cells by amplifying reference gene primers. Profiling relied on immunoSEQ multiplex PCR, and the TCRdb table lists in-frame clones only, not all of them. D and trimming were read from the DNA, whereas the V and J calls and clone size are those reported in that table. Of approximately 100,000 clones in the sample, about 85% were seen once. The TCR comes from a human donor in a cohort sampled during active COVID-19. The specimen sequenced was peripheral blood. The genes are TRBV6-1 and TRBJ2-3, with 11 bases lining up with TRBD2. CDR3 nucleotide sequence: TGTGCCAGCAGTGAAGTTAGCGGGGGGGCAGATACGCAGTATTTT. This gives the protein CASSEVSGGADTQYF.